This T cell receptor (beta chain) was recorded in a study of T cell repertoires in cytomegalovirus infection (dated by TCRdb to 2018 to 2020). At the level of the whole study: Peptide stimulations targeted recently identified HLA-C-restricted CMV epitopes, whose presentation resists viral immunomodulation, together with well-studied HLA-B-restricted epitopes. Donor HLA type was relevant to the analysis, because carriage of CMV infection together with the matching HLA type was indicated by public TCR beta signatures.

The treatment or condition label, as the study defines it: in vitro stimulation with specific CMV peptide epitopes to enrich CMV-specific T cells. The CDR3 holds 16 amino acids from the cysteine to the phenylalanine. Just CDR3 DNA is preserved here, 48 bases in frame from base 1. Relative to germline, V is missing 2 bases and J is missing 4 bases, with 9 bases of the junction outside any gene match. CDR1 and CDR2, looked up from the germline V gene, are SGHTS and YDEGEE. In this sample, this clonotype turned up a few times. Its antigen is not yet known. No per-base quality is available; no much larger clone lies one base away. Broad study findings and their caveats: In both this cohort and an independent roughly 400-donor cohort, the cumulative frequency of public TCR beta family members distinguished carriers of CMV infection plus the relevant HLA type. The ex vivo response was dominated by HLA-C-restricted CMV-specific TCR beta clonotypes, which also provided the single most frequent clonotype in two of eight donors.

Sequenced on an Illumina HiSeq 1500. TCRdb itself trimmed the public reads at Q25 with fastp, ran MiXCR and retained productive beta chains. Records with the same CDR3 protein are collapsed into one entry carrying the most frequent genes and DNA. Recorded for this sample are 250,000 to 300,000 distinct CDR3 sequences; around 20% of them occurred a single time. Together, the top ten hold roughly a fifth of the sample. The specimen was cultured PBMCs, collected from culture after CMV antigen stimulation. The sequence came from a human donor in good health (CMV status not recorded). Some clones in this sample may be carry-over from other donors' samples. This receptor chain uses TRBV5-8 and TRBJ2-5; TRBD1 agrees with 9 junctional bases. The CDR3 here reads CASSLMMRQGGETQYF. The DNA sequence is as follows: TGTGCCAGCAGCTTAATGATGAGACAGGGGGGAGAGACCCAGTACTTC.